The subject of this entry is one T cell receptor beta chain. In the authors' workflow: Cell counts per sample came from amplifying reference gene primers. Only in-frame clones appear in the TCRdb table, and some are missing; sequencing was by immunoSEQ multiplex PCR. D and trimming come from the DNA, and the V and J calls and clone size come from that table. This table has under 45,000 clones, over 70% appearing once. This entry is derived from a study of blood T cell repertoires in COVID-19. Study context: The United States, Italy and Spain were the sources of the acute and convalescent COVID-19 samples. PBMCs, B-cell-depleted T cells, or T cells provided the cDNA or gDNA that made up the material.

The ends were cut back, 4 bases at V and 7 bases at J, with 4 bases in the middle. The CDR3 contains 11 residues. This receptor was identified in a man aged 80 or over with active COVID-19. The material sequenced was peripheral blood. V usage is TRBV12-3 or TRBV12-4 and J usage is TRBJ2-2; unclear D gene. The CDR3 here is CASSSGGELFF. The CDR3 DNA follows: TGTGCCAGCAGTTCGGGCGGGGAGCTGTTTTTT.